The 17 T cell receptor beta chains presented below share a single source sample, sequenced in a study of beta chain features in type 1 diabetes. The antigens of these receptors remain unknown. Study-level points and caveats: Researchers report that Type 1 diabetes patients had moderately but significantly shorter TCRB CDR3s across all four CD4+ subsets.

Expressed TCRB transcripts were sequenced because the isolated RNA had all been reverse transcribed beforehand. Only in-frame clones appear in the TCRdb table, and some are missing; sequencing was by immunoSEQ multiplex PCR. The repertoire has under 150,000 clones, 9% of them found once; the top ten carry around 0.75%. What was sequenced was central memory CD4+ T cells from blood. The receptors were gathered from a man younger than 45 with type 1 diabetes.

In this sample, this clone turned up a few times. The chain links TRBV28 to TRBJ2-5, with D maybe TRBD1 (6 bases). The germline V gene has CDR1 MDHEN and CDR2 SYDVKM. V gave up 6 bases and J gave up 5 bases, with 16 bases separating them. The CDR3 has 14 residues. The CDR3 sequence: CASSRNRARETQYF. The CDR3 DNA sequence: TGTGCCAGCAGCCGTAACAGGGCACGGGAGACCCAGTACTTC.

This clone showed up just a few times. This chain joins TRBV7-9 and TRBJ1-6; 9 nucleotides line up with TRBD1. The CDR3 spans 13 residues. CDR1 is SEHNR, CDR2 FQNEAQ, per germline (reference sequence). Trimming at V came to 7 bases and at J to 11 bases, leaving 6 bases not matched to a gene. This CDR3 is CASTKDRGAPLHF. The CDR3, as DNA: TGTGCCAGCACCAAGGACAGGGGTGCACCCCTCCACTTT. Filled out from reference TRBV7-9 and TRBJ1-6, the complete variable domain reads DTGVSQNPRHKITKRGQNVTFRCDPISEHNRLYWYRQTLGQGPEFLTYFQNEAQLEKSRLLSDRFSAERPKGSFSTLEIQRTEQGDSAMYLCASTKDRGAPLHFGNGTRLTVT.

V is TRBV4-3 and J is TRBJ2-7; 7 bases align to TRBD1. The V gene end was trimmed by 4 bases and the J gene end by 2 bases; junction bases not matched to a gene: 5. The CDR3 has 14 amino acids. Germline V gene data show CDR1 as LGHNA and CDR2 as YSLEER. The CDR3 here is CASSPDRAAYEQYF. The CDR3 DNA is TGCGCCAGCAGCCCAGACAGGGCTGCCTACGAGCAGTACTTC.

This clone has only a few counts. The rearrangement joins TRBV6-1 to TRBJ2-3; D is uncertain. V lost 1 base, J lost 1 base, and 3 bases lay in between. Germline CDR1 and CDR2: MNHNS and SASEGT. The CDR3 runs 13 residues. The CDR3 DNA reads TGTGCCAGCAGTGAAGTCGGCACAGATACGCAGTATTTT. Encoded protein: CASSEVGTDTQYF.

This clone occurred a few times. V and J are TRBV10-3 and TRBJ2-3; 8 nucleotides match TRBD2. This CDR3 spans 15 amino acids. Germline loops: CDR1 ENHRY, CDR2 SYGVKD. Trimming removed 10 bases from V and 1 base from J; junction bases left unmatched: 10. Here the CDR3 DNA reads TGTGCCACAACGTCCCCAGCGGGGGGCACAGATACGCAGTATTTT. Translated, it gives CATTSPAGGTDTQYF.

There are a few counts of this clone. The chain joins TRBV2 to TRBJ1-2; TRBD1 matches at 7 bases. Germline V gene sequence: CDR1 SNHLY, CDR2 FYNNEI. This CDR3 spans 13 amino acids. With V trimmed by 7 bases and J by 3 bases, 5 bases remained unmatched. This CDR3 reads CASKRGRDYGYTF. CDR3 DNA sequence: TGTGCCAGCAAAAGGGGGCGCGACTATGGCTACACCTTC.

Notes on this clone: Other DNA sequences in this specimen translate into the identical CDR3. The J gene is TRBJ2-5, the V gene TRBV18, with unresolved D. The CDR3 is 14 residues long. The germline V and J ends were trimmed by 0 bases and 2 bases, with 7 bases remaining between them. Per germline, CDR1 KGHSH and CDR2 LQKENI. The CDR3 reads CASSPPNSQETQYF. For the CDR3, the DNA is TGTGCCAGCTCACCACCGAACAGTCAAGAGACCCAGTACTTC.

The sample holds a few counts of this clone. This chain uses TRBV5-1 with TRBJ2-2; unclear D gene. The germline gives CDR1 SGHRS, CDR2 YFSETQ. This CDR3 spans 12 amino acids. V was cut by 3 bases and J by 3 bases, with 3 bases left in between. The CDR3 DNA follows: TGCGCCAGCAGCTACTACACCGGGGAGCTGTTTTTT. Its translation: CASSYYTGELFF.

V gene TRBV30 combines with J gene TRBJ1-5; D not resolved. Germline V gene lookup returns CDR1 GTSNPN and CDR2 SVGIG (reference sequence). The CDR3 loop spans 14 amino acids. Trimming removed 0 bases at V and 5 bases at J, with 11 bases between. For the CDR3, the DNA is TGTGCCTGGAGTGTACTGGCAGACTATCAGCCCCAGCATTTT. This sequence encodes CAWSVLADYQPQHF.

DNA of the CDR3: TGTGCCAGCAGCTTAGCGCTAGCGGGGGCTTACAATGAGCAGTTCTTC. The encoded protein is CASSLALAGAYNEQFF. The chain recombines TRBV7-2 with TRBJ2-1, with 10 bases lining up with TRBD2. CDR3 size: 16 residues. CDR1 and CDR2 from the germline V gene are SGHTA and FQGNSA. V lost 0 bases and J lost 4; bases outside the gene matches: 3.

This clone was observed a handful of times. DNA for the CDR3: TGTGCCAGCAGCTTCCCAGGCGGGGGGTACAATGAGCAGTTCTTC. Protein sequence: CASSFPGGGYNEQFF. J is TRBJ2-1 and V is TRBV11-2; 8 bases line up with TRBD2. Looked up from germline, CDR1 is SGHAT and CDR2 is FQNNGV. V gave up 3 bases and J gave up 4 bases; unmatched junction bases: 5. This CDR3 has 15 residues.

This chain joins TRBV11-3 and TRBJ2-1; a weak D match, TRBD1 (6 bases). V lost 3 bases and J 4 bases, leaving 7 bases between the germline ends. Germline lookup yields CDR1 SGHNT and CDR2 YENEEA. CDR3 size: 13 residues. This CDR3 reads CASSFGQYNEQFF. CDR3 DNA sequence: TGTGCCAGCAGCTTTGGACAGTACAATGAGCAGTTCTTC.

The chain links TRBV5-4 to TRBJ1-1, with D perhaps matching TRBD1 (5 bases). The CDR3 runs to 14 residues. Germline CDR1 is SGHNT and CDR2 is YYREEE (reference sequence). The V and J ends lost 7 bases and 1 base respectively, with 14 bases between them. The CDR3: CASGGHFQNTEAFF. CDR3 sequence (DNA): TGTGCCAGCGGCGGACACTTCCAGAACACTGAAGCTTTCTTT.

This clone was seen more than once but under ten times. The genes are TRBV5-6 and TRBJ1-1; possible D gene TRBD1, 5 bases. The CDR3 has 15 residues. The V and J ends lost 6 bases and 1 base respectively, with 16 bases between them. From germline, CDR1 is SGHDT and CDR2 YYEEEE. The DNA for the CDR3 is TGTGCCAGCATACGGGAGGGGCGGACGAACACTGAAGCTTTCTTT. Its translation: CASIREGRTNTEAFF.

This clone was detected a few times. V gene TRBV4-2 combines with J gene TRBJ1-2, with TRBD1 as a possible D gene (6 bases). The CDR3 length is 17 residues. In germline, CDR1 is LGHNA, CDR2 YNFKEQ. Trimming took off 0 bases at V and 4 bases at J, with 18 bases between the two ends. CDR3 coding DNA: TGTGCCAGCAGCCAAGAGTTCCCCGGGGGGCGGATCTATGGCTACACCTTC. This encodes CASSQEFPGGRIYGYTF.

This chain uses TRBV19 with TRBJ2-1, with 10 positions matching TRBD1. The CDR3 has 15 amino acids. The V gene end was trimmed by 3 bases and the J gene end by 6 bases; junction bases not matched to a gene: 5. Germline CDR1 reads LNHDA; CDR2 reads SQIVND (reference sequence). As DNA, the CDR3 is TGTGCCAGTAGTATTTGGGGACAGGGGCCCAATGAGCAGTTCTTC. The encoded protein is CASSIWGQGPNEQFF. The full variable domain, with the rest looked up from reference TRBV19 and TRBJ2-1, is DGGITQSPKYLFRKEGQNVTLSCEQNLNHDAMYWYRQDPGQGLRLIYYSQIVNDFQKGDIAEGYSVSREKKESFPLTVTSAQKNPTAFYLCASSIWGQGPNEQFFGPGTRLTVL.

The rearrangement links TRBV29-1 to TRBJ2-1; TRBD1 is a possible D gene (7 bases). The CDR3 length is 12 residues. CDR1 is SQVTM, CDR2 ANQGSEA, per germline. CDR3 amino acids: CGAGTAYNEQFF. DNA for the CDR3: TGCGGCGCGGGGACAGCTTACAATGAGCAGTTCTTC.